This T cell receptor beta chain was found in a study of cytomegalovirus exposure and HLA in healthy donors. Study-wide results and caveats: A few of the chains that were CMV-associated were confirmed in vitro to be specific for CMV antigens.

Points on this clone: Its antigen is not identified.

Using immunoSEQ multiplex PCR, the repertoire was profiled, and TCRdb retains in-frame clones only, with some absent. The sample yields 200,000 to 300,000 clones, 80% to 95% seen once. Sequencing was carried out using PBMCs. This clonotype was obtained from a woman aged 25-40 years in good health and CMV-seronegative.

CDR3 nucleotide sequence: TGTGCCAGCAGTGAATTGGGGACAGGGGGCGAGACCCAGTACTTC. Residues: CASSELGTGGETQYF. V and J are TRBV25-1 and TRBJ2-5; TRBD1 matches 12 bases. The V gene end was trimmed by 1 base and the J gene end by 5 bases; junction bases not matched to a gene: 2. The length of the CDR3 is 15 residues. Germline loops: CDR1 MGHDK, CDR2 SYGVNS.